These T cell receptor beta chains were read from a single sample in a study of cytomegalovirus exposure and HLA in healthy donors. The assay was immunoSEQ multiplex PCR, and TCRdb's table has in-frame clones only and misses some. The sample lists roughly 140,000 clones; approximately 89% were seen once. Sequencing was done on a sample of PBMCs. The receptors come from a man aged 18-30 years in good health and CMV-seronegative. Each CDR3 is given with its conserved first and last residue. The D gene is left open where the match is weak. Some rows have no size entry. The others give once, few or many, or a class for an expanded clone.

v_gene	j_gene	abundance	d_gene	CDR3aa	CDR3nt
TRBV5-1	TRBJ2-1	once	-	CASSIRQTGLNEQFF	TGCGCCAGCAGCATCCGCCAAACAGGGCTTAATGAGCAGTTCTTC
TRBV7-2	TRBJ1-1	-	-	CASSLVEYTEAFF	TGTGCCAGCAGCTTAGTGGAGTACACTGAAGCTTTCTTT
TRBV5-6	TRBJ2-3	-	TRBD2	CASSRTTSGSTDTQYF	TGTGCCAGCAGCAGAACGACTAGCGGGAGCACAGATACGCAGTATTTT
TRBV5-8	TRBJ2-2	once	-	CASSSSNTGELFF	TGTGCCAGCAGCTCTTCGAACACCGGGGAGCTGTTTTTT
TRBV29-1	TRBJ2-1	-	-	CSVVGRWNNEQFF	TGCAGCGTTGTCGGCAGGTGGAACAATGAGCAGTTCTTC
TRBV6-1	TRBJ1-1	once	-	CASSEFSGAGNTEAFF	TGTGCCAGCAGTGAATTCTCAGGGGCCGGGAACACTGAAGCTTTCTTT
TRBV7-2	TRBJ1-5	-	TRBD1	CASSFLPGTGGQPQHF	TGTGCCAGCAGCTTCCTTCCCGGGACAGGGGGACAGCCCCAGCATTTT
TRBV9	TRBJ2-1	-	-	CASSPHGGQNEQFF	TGTGCCAGCAGCCCCCACGGGGGGCAAAATGAGCAGTTCTTC
TRBV9	TRBJ1-3	-	TRBD1	CASSVAGGGQGDWNTIYF	TGTGCCAGCAGCGTAGCCGGAGGGGGACAGGGAGATTGGAACACCATATATTTT
TRBV5-5	TRBJ1-2	-	-	CASSPRGIYGYTF	TGTGCCAGCAGCCCCCGGGGGATCTATGGCTACACCTTC
TRBV14	TRBJ1-4	once	TRBD1	CASSQDTGVREKLFF	TGTGCCAGCAGCCAAGATACAGGGGTGCGGGAAAAACTGTTTTTT
TRBV27	TRBJ2-5	-	TRBD2	CASPTSGKETQYF	TGTGCCAGTCCGACTAGCGGGAAAGAGACCCAGTACTTC
TRBV6-4	TRBJ2-1	-	TRBD2	CASSDSGTSGGNEQFF	TGTGCCAGCAGTGACTCAGGGACTAGCGGGGGGAATGAGCAGTTCTTC
TRBV27	TRBJ2-5	-	-	CASSLLGGIETQYF	TGTGCCAGCAGTTTATTAGGCGGAATAGAGACCCAGTACTTC
TRBV27	TRBJ2-1	-	TRBD1	CASSSPGQGADEQFF	TGTGCCAGCAGCTCACCGGGACAGGGGGCAGATGAGCAGTTCTTC
TRBV5-1	TRBJ1-2	few	-	CASSGAANYGYTF	TGCGCCAGCAGCGGGGCGGCTAACTATGGCTACACCTTC
TRBV9	TRBJ1-2	-	TRBD1	CASSARTGYGYTF	TGTGCCAGCAGCGCCCGGACAGGCTATGGCTACACCTTC
TRBV4-2	TRBJ2-7	-	-	CASSQESFPSYEQYF	TGTGCCAGCAGCCAAGAGAGCTTTCCCTCCTACGAGCAGTACTTC
TRBV7-7	TRBJ1-3	-	TRBD1	CASSSGTGSGNTIYF	TGTGCCAGCAGCTCAGGGACAGGCTCTGGAAACACCATATATTTT
TRBV14	TRBJ2-1	-	TRBD2	CASSPPRLAGGRNEQFF	TGTGCCAGCAGCCCACCGAGACTAGCGGGAGGCCGCAATGAGCAGTTCTTC
TRBV30	TRBJ1-2	-	-	CACSRRGYTF	TGTGCCTGCAGCCGGCGGGGCTACACCTTC
TRBV4-3	TRBJ1-2	-	-	CASSVCIYGYTF	TGCGCCAGCAGCGTGTGTATTTATGGCTACACCTTC
TRBV7-8	TRBJ1-5	-	-	CASSLTRSGISNQPQHF	TGTGCCAGCAGCTTAACAAGGTCAGGAATAAGCAATCAGCCCCAGCATTTT
TRBV5-5	TRBJ2-7	-	TRBD2	CASSRTSGVSYEQYF	TGTGCCAGCAGCCGGACTAGCGGGGTCTCCTACGAGCAGTACTTC
TRBV7-2	TRBJ2-7	-	-	CASSHWGGYEQYF	TGTGCCAGCAGCCATTGGGGCGGCTACGAGCAGTACTTC
TRBV6-5	TRBJ1-1	-	-	CASSYSKSGFLRAFF	TGTGCCAGCAGCTATAGTAAAAGTGGATTCCTCAGGGCTTTCTTT
TRBV29-1	TRBJ2-3	-	-	CSVGAFTDTQYF	TGCAGCGTTGGCGCTTTCACAGATACGCAGTATTTT
TRBV5-4	TRBJ2-2	-	TRBD1	CASSPGQGRTGELFF	TGTGCCAGCAGCCCAGGACAGGGGCGCACCGGGGAGCTGTTTTTT
TRBV18	TRBJ2-1	-	TRBD1	CASSPGTGRNEQFF	TGTGCCAGCTCACCAGGGACAGGGAGAAATGAGCAGTTCTTC
TRBV5-6	TRBJ1-1	-	-	CASSLGGERTEAFF	TGTGCCAGCAGCTTGGGGGGAGAACGCACTGAAGCTTTCTTT
TRBV2	TRBJ1-6	-	TRBD1	CASRVDRAENSPLHF	TGTGCCAGCAGGGTGGACAGGGCCGAAAATTCACCCCTCCACTTT
TRBV7-9	TRBJ2-1	few	-	CASSLGPGTLNEQFF	TGTGCCAGCAGCTTAGGACCGGGGACTCTCAATGAGCAGTTCTTC